A selection of T cell receptor beta chains follows, all from one sample in a study of cytomegalovirus exposure and HLA in healthy donors. Repertoires were generated with immunoSEQ multiplex PCR, while TCRdb's copy carries only in-frame clones and drops some. The table includes 190,000 or so clones, more than 80% detected once. Sequencing input: PBMCs. Receptors originate from a boy aged 5-17 years in good health and CMV-seronegative. CDR3s include the opening cysteine and the closing phenylalanine or tryptophan. D genes are given only for firm matches. Expanded clones are given a class, and other clones once, few, many or no size at all.

TRBV10-3	TRBJ2-2	.	TRBD1	TGTGCCATCAGTGAGTGGGGACAGATTCTAGGAGATGGCACCGGGGAGCTGTTTTTT	CAISEWGQILGDGTGELFF
TRBV9	TRBJ2-3	.	TRBD2	TGTGCCAGCTCCGGGACTAGCGGACCAGATACGCAGTATTTT	CASSGTSGPDTQYF
TRBV5-1	TRBJ1-2	.	.	TGCGCCAGCAGCTTGGAGGCCGCAGGGTATGGCTACACCTTC	CASSLEAAGYGYTF
TRBV2	TRBJ1-1	.	.	TGTGCCAGCAGGACGACAAGGAACACTGAAGCTTTCTTT	CASRTTRNTEAFF
TRBV27	TRBJ1-6	.	TRBD1	TGTGCCAGCACCTTCGGGACAGGGCACTCACCCCTCCACTTT	CASTFGTGHSPLHF
TRBV6-1	TRBJ2-2	.	.	TGTGCCAGCAGTCCCGGGGGTTTAGGCACCGGGGAGCTGTTTTTT	CASSPGGLGTGELFF
TRBV30	TRBJ2-5	.	.	TGTGCCTGGAGTGTACACCCCGGGATCAAAGCGGGGACCCAGTACTTC	CAWSVHPGIKAGTQYF
TRBV19	TRBJ1-1	.	TRBD1	TGTGCCAGTAGTATAGGGACAGGGTTCACTGAAGCTTTCTTT	CASSIGTGFTEAFF
TRBV4-1	TRBJ2-7	.	.	TGCGCCAGCAGCCGGACGATAGACAGGACAACCTACGAGCAGTACTTC	CASSRTIDRTTYEQYF
TRBV6-5	TRBJ1-2	.	.	TGTGCCAGCAGGGACAGAAGATCTGGCTACACCTTC	CASRDRRSGYTF
TRBV5-5	TRBJ1-1	.	.	TGTGCCAGCAGCTTGGGGCACCAGAACACTGAAGCTTTCTTT	CASSLGHQNTEAFF
TRBV6-4	TRBJ1-2	.	.	TGTGCCAGCAGTGACACACCAGGGTATGCCTATGGCTACACCTTC	CASSDTPGYAYGYTF
TRBV4-3	TRBJ2-2	.	.	TGCGCCAGCAGCCAAGTAGGCAGGGCCGGGGAGCTGTTTTTT	CASSQVGRAGELFF
TRBV30	TRBJ1-3	.	TRBD1	TGTGCCCGAGGACAGGGGCACTCTGGAAACACCATATATTTT	CARGQGHSGNTIYF
TRBV23-1	TRBJ1-5	.	.	TGCGCCAGCAGTCAATGGGCAGCCTTTAAGCAGCCCCAGCATTTT	CASSQWAAFKQPQHF
TRBV5-1	TRBJ2-3	.	TRBD1	TGCGCCAGCAGCCCCGGGACAGGGGACACAGATACGCAGTATTTT	CASSPGTGDTDTQYF
TRBV5-1	TRBJ1-1	.	.	TGCGCCAGCAGCCCCGCGTCTGACACTGAAGCTTTCTTT	CASSPASDTEAFF
TRBV13	TRBJ1-1	.	TRBD1	TGTGCCAGCAGCCCCCGGGACAGGGGACATTTGACTGAAGCTTTCTTT	CASSPRDRGHLTEAFF
TRBV27	TRBJ1-2	.	.	TGTGCCAGCAGTTCGGGGGGGGGTCCTGGCTACACCTTC	CASSSGGGPGYTF
TRBV7-6	TRBJ1-1	.	.	TGTGCCAGCAGCTCGTCCGGGGCGGGGGACACTGAAGCTTTCTTT	CASSSSGAGDTEAFF
TRBV14	TRBJ1-3	.	.	TGTGCCAGCAGCCAAGCGCGCTCTGGAAACACCATATATTTT	CASSQARSGNTIYF
TRBV7-7	TRBJ2-1	few	TRBD2	TGTGCTAGCAGCCCTCATCCCGGCGGGGGAGGTGAGCAGTTCTTC	CASSPHPGGGGEQFF
TRBV5-1	TRBJ2-3	.	.	TGCGCCAGCAGCTTGGCCAGACTAGATACGCAGTATTTT	CASSLARLDTQYF
TRBV5-1	TRBJ1-1	.	.	TGCGCCAGCAGCTTGGACCCCCGGGGAAACACTGAAGCTTTCTTT	CASSLDPRGNTEAFF
TRBV5-1	TRBJ1-1	.	.	TGCGCCAGCAGCTTGGAGGCCATGGGGCCAGTCGACGACGCTTTCTTT	CASSLEAMGPVDDAFF
TRBV7-9	TRBJ1-2	few	.	TGTGCCAGCAGCATACGGGACACCGGACCTACTTATGGCTACACCTTC	CASSIRDTGPTYGYTF
TRBV12-5	TRBJ2-2	.	.	TGTGCTAGAGAACCAGGACTACCGAACACCGGGGAGCTGTTTTTT	CAREPGLPNTGELFF
TRBV30	TRBJ2-5	.	TRBD2	TGTGCCTGGAGTGTATGGACTAGCGGACTTCAAGGGACCCAGTACTTC	CAWSVWTSGLQGTQYF
TRBV11-1	TRBJ2-3	.	.	TGTGCCAGCAGCACGCAACTAGAGGCGCAGTATTTT	CASSTQLEAQYF
TRBV27	TRBJ2-2	.	.	TGTGCCAGCTCTGCCACGGGTCCCGGGGAGCTGTTTTTT	CASSATGPGELFF
TRBV5-4	TRBJ2-2	.	.	TGTGCCAGCAGGGACACAAATACCGGGGAGCTGTTTTTT	CASRDTNTGELFF
TRBV6-1	TRBJ1-1	once	.	TGTGCCAGCCAGGCGGGGCAGGGAGACACTGAAGCTTTCTTT	CASQAGQGDTEAFF
TRBV2	TRBJ2-2	once	.	TGTGCCAGCAGTCGGGACTGGACTAACACCGGGGAGCTGTTTTTT	CASSRDWTNTGELFF
TRBV11-2	TRBJ1-1	few	.	TGTGCCAGCAGACTTAGCCTCGACAGCATGAACACTGAAGCTTTCTTT	CASRLSLDSMNTEAFF
TRBV29-1	TRBJ1-2	.	.	TGCAGCGTTGAGCCCCGCGTCGGCTACACCTTC	CSVEPRVGYTF
TRBV5-1	TRBJ1-1	.	.	TGCGCCAGCGGACGGGAGCGAACTGAAGCTTTCTTT	CASGRERTEAFF
TRBV30	TRBJ2-7	.	.	TGTGCCTGGAAAAGGACTCTGGGTTTCGGCGAGCAGTACTTC	CAWKRTLGFGEQYF
TRBV28	TRBJ1-1	.	.	TGTGCCAGCGGACAACAGGGAAGGACTGAAGCTTTCTTT	CASGQQGRTEAFF
TRBV9	TRBJ2-1	.	.	TGTGCCAGCAGCGTTATTTCCCGGGTCGACAGTGAGCAGTTCTTC	CASSVISRVDSEQFF
TRBV6-4	TRBJ1-1	.	.	TGTGCCAGCAGAGAACAGGGTACGAACACTGAAGCTTTCTTT	CASREQGTNTEAFF
TRBV27	TRBJ2-5	.	.	TGTGCCAGCAGTTTTTCCGGGGAAGAGACCCAGTACTTC	CASSFSGEETQYF
TRBV2	TRBJ2-1	.	TRBD2	TGTGCCAGCAGTAGCCCGGGACTAGCGGGAGGGGAGAATTACAATGAGCAGTTCTTC	CASSSPGLAGGENYNEQFF
TRBV19	TRBJ1-2	.	.	TGTGCCAGTTACGATGTGCGGGCCTATGGCTACACCTTC	CASYDVRAYGYTF
TRBV19	TRBJ1-2	.	TRBD1	TGTGCCAGTACCCGATACAGGGGAGCCTATGGCTACACCTTC	CASTRYRGAYGYTF
TRBV10-3	TRBJ1-2	few	.	TGTGCCATCAGTGAAGGGCGGGATTATGGCTACACCTTC	CAISEGRDYGYTF
TRBV5-1	TRBJ2-3	.	TRBD1	TGCGCCAGCAGCCCTGGACAGGGGTTCACAGATACGCAGTATTTT	CASSPGQGFTDTQYF
TRBV13	TRBJ2-3	.	TRBD2	TGTGCCAGCAGCTTAGCGGGAGGGGAGACAGATACGCAGTATTTT	CASSLAGGETDTQYF
TRBV5-5	TRBJ2-7	few	.	TGTGCCAGCAGCTTGGCGGGATCGACCCCATCCTACGAGCAGTACTTC	CASSLAGSTPSYEQYF
TRBV7-9	TRBJ2-2	once	TRBD1	TGTGCCAGCAGCCCAAACAGGGGGACTGACGGGGAGCTGTTTTTT	CASSPNRGTDGELFF
TRBV10-3	TRBJ1-1	once	.	TGTGCCATCAGTGATAGAGAACAGGCATACACTGAAGCTTTCTTT	CAISDREQAYTEAFF